This T cell receptor beta chain was recovered during a study of T cell changes during pregnancy in multiple sclerosis. J lost 1 base, V lost 7 bases, and 7 bases had no gene match. CDR3 length equals 15 residues. CDR1 LNHDA and CDR2 SQIVND come from the germline V gene (reference sequence). Sequenced by immunoSEQ multiplex PCR; TCRdb stores in-frame clones only, minus some. The data show more than 60,000 clones, with roughly 90% seen just once and over 0.25% held by the top ten. This receptor was taken from a female donor in good health, enrolled as a control in a pregnancy study. The V gene is TRBV19, the J gene TRBJ1-5, with TRBD1 identical over 7 bases. The sample was CD4+ T cells from peripheral blood mononuclear cells, taken in the third trimester of pregnancy. The CDR3 DNA sequence: TGTGCCAGTAACGCACAGGGGTACAGCAATCAGCCCCAGCATTTT. Translated: CASNAQGYSNQPQHF.